Following are 17 T cell receptor beta chains from one sample sequenced in a study of cytomegalovirus exposure and HLA in healthy donors. Use of 60 Vbeta and 13 Jbeta primers characterized the PCR. Repertoires were generated with immunoSEQ multiplex PCR, while TCRdb's copy carries only in-frame clones and drops some. The table has some 190,000 clones, over 60% seen once; the top ten hold approximately 2%. Material: PBMCs. The receptors here all came from a woman aged 30 to 39 in good health and CMV-seropositive.

The CDR3: CASSLRGAFYEQYF. The CDR3 DNA sequence: TGTGCCAGCAGCTTACGGGGGGCGTTTTACGAGCAGTACTTC. This chain connects TRBV7-2 to TRBJ2-7; the D gene is possibly TRBD2 (7 bases). The V and J ends lost 2 bases and 4 bases respectively, with 12 bases between them. This CDR3 has 14 amino acids. Germline V gene lookup returns CDR1 SGHTA and CDR2 FQGNSA.

V is TRBV15 and J is TRBJ2-7, with D perhaps matching TRBD1 (5 bases). V gave up 1 base and J gave up 0 bases, with 13 bases separating them. Germline values: CDR1 LNHNV, CDR2 YYDKDF (reference sequence). CDR3 size: 16 residues. CDR3 amino acids: CATSRGSPDTSYEQYF. The CDR3 DNA is TGTGCCACCAGCAGAGGGTCCCCGGACACCTCCTACGAGCAGTACTTC.

This clone has more than one count but fewer than ten. This sequence joins TRBV5-4 and TRBJ1-2; 9 bases match TRBD1. The junction had 14 bases not matched to a gene; V was cut back by 3 bases and J by 8 bases. The CDR3 covers 16 residues. CDR1 is SGHNT, CDR2 YYREEE, per germline (reference sequence). CDR3: CASSSASGTGRPGYTF. CDR3 in DNA: TGTGCCAGCAGCTCGGCATCCGGGACAGGGAGACCAGGCTACACCTTC.

The V call is TRBV20-1, the J call TRBJ1-1; TRBD1 is a possible D gene (5 bases). The CDR3 totals 11 residues. CDR1 DFQATT and CDR2 SNEGSKA come from the germline V gene (reference sequence). V was cut by 5 bases and J by 7 bases, with 11 bases left in between. The CDR3 here is CSAPQGGEAFF. The CDR3, as DNA: TGCAGTGCTCCTCAGGGTGGTGAAGCTTTCTTT.

J is TRBJ1-3 and V is TRBV7-3; D possibly corresponds to TRBD1 (5 bases). V dropped 5 bases and J dropped 4 bases, with 15 bases sitting between them. The germline CDR1 and CDR2 sequences are SGHTA and FQGTGA. This CDR3 is 15 amino acids long. CDR3 in DNA: TGTGCCAGCAGCCCCGCCGGGGGGGAAGGAAACACCATATATTTT. It codes for CASSPAGGEGNTIYF.

The J gene is TRBJ2-1, the V gene TRBV7-2; the match to TRBD2 covers 10 bases. CDR3 length equals 15 residues. Per germline, CDR1 SGHTA and CDR2 FQGNSA. J was trimmed by 6 bases and V by 5 bases; bases with no gene match: 7. The CDR3 region is CASSLTSGWGNEQFF. The CDR3 bases are TGTGCCAGCAGCCTGACTAGCGGGTGGGGCAATGAGCAGTTCTTC.

The sample holds a few counts of this clone. CDR3 nucleotide sequence: TGCGCCAGCAGTCCTCTACTAGCGGGAAATCACGAGCAGTACTTC. Protein product: CASSPLLAGNHEQYF. The chain joins TRBV5-1 to TRBJ2-7, with TRBD2 matching over 10 bases. Looked up from germline, CDR1 is SGHRS and CDR2 is YFSETQ. Trimming cost V 5 bases and J 5 bases; bases outside gene matches: 10. This CDR3 spans 15 amino acids.

The genes are TRBV7-3 and TRBJ1-1; D is ambiguous. With 1 base removed from V and 5 bases from J, the gap between germline ends came to 8 bases. Looked up from germline, CDR1 is SGHTA and CDR2 is FQGTGA. The CDR3 has 13 amino acids. The CDR3: CASSLISGTEAFF. CDR3 bases: TGTGCCAGCAGCTTAATATCGGGGACTGAAGCTTTCTTT.

The rearrangement links TRBV7-2 to TRBJ2-7, with TRBD1 identical over 10 bases. This CDR3 spans 16 amino acids. The J segment lost 5 bases and the V segment lost 6 bases, leaving 13 bases of the junction unmatched. The V gene's germline CDR1 is SGHTA and CDR2 FQGNSA. This chain's CDR3 is CASSPRRTGGSHEQYF. In DNA, the CDR3 is TGTGCCAGCAGTCCCCGGAGGACAGGGGGGTCCCACGAGCAGTACTTC.

The chain joins TRBV29-1 to TRBJ1-1; 7 nucleotides match TRBD1. This CDR3 contains 13 residues. CDR1 and CDR2 (germline): SQVTM, ANQGSEA. V gave up 7 bases and J gave up 1 base; unmatched junction bases: 6. The CDR3 bases are TGCAGCGGGGAGCGACAGGGGAACACTGAAGCTTTCTTT. Translation gives CSGERQGNTEAFF.

On this clone itself: The same CDR3 also results from other DNA sequences found in this sample. This sequence joins TRBV7-2 and TRBJ1-1; TRBD1 aligns across 8 bases. Germline CDR1 SGHTA, CDR2 FQGNSA. V shed 2 bases and J 5 bases; nucleotides not matched to a gene: 4. This CDR3 is 14 amino acids long. The CDR3, as DNA: TGTGCCAGCAGCTTACAGGGGGCAAGGACTGAAGCTTTCTTT. It translates to CASSLQGARTEAFF.

This rearrangement joins TRBV30 to TRBJ2-7; no clear D. Germline CDR1 GTSNPN, CDR2 SVGIG (reference sequence). Trimming pared 0 bases from V and 8 bases from J, leaving 11 bases between. CDR3 length: 12 amino acids. In DNA, the CDR3 is TGTGCCTGGAGTGTACTTGACAAGAAGCAGTACTTC. The encoded protein is CAWSVLDKKQYF.

The chain recombines TRBV18 with TRBJ2-1; D is possibly TRBD2 (6 bases). The CDR3 contains 13 residues. V was trimmed by 5 bases and J by 9 bases, leaving 14 bases between them. Germline CDR1 is KGHSH and CDR2 is LQKENI. In DNA, the CDR3 is TGTGCCAGCTCAGCGGGACTTGAGACTGAGCAGTTCTTC. Its translation is CASSAGLETEQFF.

This clone appeared once. The CDR3 DNA follows: TGTGCCAGCATCTCCTACCCCTCTCAGGGGGTGGATACTGAAGCTTTCTTT. Protein product: CASISYPSQGVDTEAFF. This rearrangement joins TRBV7-9 to TRBJ1-1, with 7 nucleotides matching TRBD1. The CDR3 length is 17 residues. The V and J ends lost 7 bases and 5 bases, in that order; junction bases with no gene match: 19. Germline V CDR1 and CDR2: SEHNR, FQNEAQ (reference sequence).

This clone was seen only once. The J gene is TRBJ2-7, the V gene TRBV30, with 7 bases aligning to TRBD1. There are 14 residues in the CDR3. The ends lost 3 bases at V and 3 bases at J; junction bases unmatched: 8. CDR1 and CDR2 (germline): GTSNPN, SVGIG (reference sequence). CDR3 DNA sequence: TGTGCCTGGAGGGTAGGGCAGGGGGTCTACGAGCAGTACTTC. It specifies CAWRVGQGVYEQYF.

V is TRBV7-6 and J is TRBJ2-2, with TRBD1 identical over 7 bases. Germline V gene sequence: CDR1 SGHVS, CDR2 FNYEAQ. There are 15 residues in the CDR3. V lost 5 bases, J lost 1 base, and 4 bases stayed unmatched. The CDR3 here is CASSPDRLNTGELFF. Here the CDR3 DNA reads TGTGCCAGCAGCCCGGACAGGTTGAACACCGGGGAGCTGTTTTTT.

CDR3 region: CASSAPMGEVSPLHF. In nucleotides, the CDR3 is TGTGCCAGCAGCGCCCCCATGGGAGAGGTTTCACCCCTCCACTTT. The chain has TRBV7-2 and TRBJ1-6; D unresolved. CDR1 and CDR2 from the germline V gene are SGHTA and FQGNSA. The CDR3 loop spans 15 amino acids. V dropped 5 bases and J dropped 9 bases, with 17 bases sitting between them.